This TCR beta chain was documented in a study of cytomegalovirus exposure and HLA in healthy donors. Germline lookup yields CDR1 MDHEN and CDR2 SYDVKM. The CDR3 spans 13 residues. With 5 bases removed from V and 0 bases from J, the gap between germline ends came to 5 bases. 13 Jbeta primers and 60 Vbeta primers were used for the PCR. The method was immunoSEQ multiplex PCR; TCRdb's version includes in-frame clones alone and lacks a portion of them. Counted here are 58,000 or so clones, over 60% occurring once; the ten biggest clones make up around a quarter. The study, taken as a whole, reports: As confirmed in vitro, three CMV-associated chains were specific for CMV antigens. With DRB1 most and HLA-C fewest, TCR association rates differed between HLA loci in a later analysis. Links to common viral pathogens appeared, in a later analysis, for several of the most significant clusters.

A word on this clone: The antigen is unknown.

This rearrangement joins TRBV28 to TRBJ1-3, with TRBD1 as a possible D gene (5 bases). Sequenced material: PBMCs. The receptor's source is a man aged 45-60 years in good health and CMV-seropositive. For the CDR3, the DNA is TGTGCCAGCAGTAGGGGCTCTGGAAACACCATATATTTT. This gives the protein CASSRGSGNTIYF.